Below are 10 T cell receptor beta chains sequenced from a single sample in a study of vaccination and CD4 T cells after COVID-19. These receptors have no known antigen. The treatment: roughly 10-day PBMC culture with coronavirus spike peptide pools or control peptides (ViraFEST assay). Unexposed donor CD4+ T cells predated the COVID-19 pandemic, collected 2011-2018. The Oncomine TCR Beta short-read assay was applied to DNA of cultured CD4+ T cells. TCRdb fed the PCR reads into MiXCR, producing one record per CDR3 protein. The data contain 7,700 or so distinct CDR3 sequences, 37% of them singletons. The sample comprised CD4+ T cells from blood, cultured in vitro. These TCRs come from a human donor in good health.

This chain connects TRBV12-3 or TRBV12-4 to TRBJ1-2; no clear D. V was shortened by 6 bases and J by 0 bases, with 8 bases between the two germline ends. CDR3 length: 13 residues. CDR3 in DNA: TGTGCCAGCAGCCCCGTAGCTAACTATGGCTACACCTTC. This encodes CASSPVANYGYTF.

The chain carries TRBV6-5 and TRBJ1-6; D is unresolved. The V end was cut by 0 bases, the J end by 2 bases, with 11 bases between. Germline V gene sequence: CDR1 MNHEY, CDR2 SVGAGI. CDR3 size: 17 residues. CDR3: CASSYSGQAAYNSPLHF. DNA of the CDR3: TGTGCCAGCAGTTACTCTGGGCAGGCGGCCTATAATTCACCCCTCCACTTT.

The table lists this clonotype with a few counts. V is TRBV24-1 and J is TRBJ1-2; a possible D gene is TRBD1 (6 bases). Germline V CDR1 and CDR2: KGHDR, SFDVKD. This CDR3 region has 15 residues. V dropped 2 bases and J dropped 1 base, with 10 bases sitting between them. The CDR3 here is CATSDWRGGNYGYTF. As DNA, the CDR3 is TGTGCCACCAGTGATTGGAGGGGGGGTAACTATGGCTACACCTTC.

The chain combines TRBV30 with TRBJ2-7, with 8 nucleotides matching TRBD2. With 3 bases clipped from V and 3 bases from J, the junction kept 7 bases outside the gene matches. This CDR3 comprises 14 residues. Germline CDR1 and CDR2: GTSNPN and SVGIG (reference sequence). The CDR3 sequence is CAWRSGGGNYEQYF. CDR3 DNA: TGTGCCTGGAGATCGGGCGGGGGGAACTACGAGCAGTACTTC.

V and J are TRBV5-4 and TRBJ2-1, with 12 bases fitting TRBD2. There are 15 residues in the CDR3. With V trimmed by 4 bases and J by 6 bases, 5 bases remained unmatched. Per germline, CDR1 SGHNT and CDR2 YYREEE (reference sequence). Here the CDR3 DNA reads TGTGCCAGCAGCCAAGGGACTAGCGGGTTCAATGAGCAGTTCTTC. Its translation: CASSQGTSGFNEQFF.

CDR3: CASSYSGFPPSGRRVHEQFF. The CDR3 coding sequence is TGTGCCAGCAGTTACTCGGGTTTCCCGCCTAGCGGGAGGAGAGTCCATGAGCAGTTCTTC. The gene calls are TRBV6-2 or TRBV6-3 and TRBJ2-1, with TRBD2 matching 11 bases. CDR3 length equals 20 residues. Germline lookup yields CDR1 MNHEY and CDR2 SVGEGT. Unmatched junction bases numbered 18, after V lost 0 bases and J lost 8 bases.

The V and J genes are TRBV11-2 and TRBJ1-6; no clear D. CDR1 is SGHAT, CDR2 FQNNGV, per germline. V was clipped by 0 bases and J by 7 bases, with 7 bases between them. The CDR3 runs 14 residues. CDR3 loop: CASSLDRGNSPLHF. The CDR3 coding sequence is TGTGCCAGCAGCTTAGACCGCGGAAATTCACCCCTCCACTTT.

In its sample, this clonotype was seen a few times. The chain has TRBV11-2 and TRBJ1-2, with D tentatively TRBD1 (6 bases). The CDR3 is 14 amino acids. Germline V gene data show CDR1 as SGHAT and CDR2 as FQNNGV. The V and J ends lost 4 bases and 7 bases respectively, with 16 bases between them. CDR3 region: CASSSRAGQTGYTF. In nucleotides, the CDR3 is TGTGCCAGCAGCTCCCGGGCGGGACAAACTGGCTACACCTTC.

The chain combines TRBV25-1 with TRBJ2-5; no clear D gene. V was pared by 6 bases and J by 5 bases, with 7 bases between. The CDR3 length is 11 residues. The V gene's germline CDR1 is MGHDK and CDR2 SYGVNS. The CDR3 is CASRLGETQYF. The CDR3 DNA is TGTGCCAGCAGACTCGGGGAGACCCAGTACTTC.

The chain joins TRBV24-1 to TRBJ2-5; 8 nucleotides line up with TRBD2. The germline CDR1 and CDR2 sequences are KGHDR and SFDVKD. The CDR3 spans 16 residues. V dropped 5 bases and J dropped 5; count of bases not matched to a gene: 12. CDR3 bases: TGTGCCACCAGTGTCCGCCGAGCGGGGGAAATGGAGACCCAGTACTTC. Its protein is CATSVRRAGEMETQYF.